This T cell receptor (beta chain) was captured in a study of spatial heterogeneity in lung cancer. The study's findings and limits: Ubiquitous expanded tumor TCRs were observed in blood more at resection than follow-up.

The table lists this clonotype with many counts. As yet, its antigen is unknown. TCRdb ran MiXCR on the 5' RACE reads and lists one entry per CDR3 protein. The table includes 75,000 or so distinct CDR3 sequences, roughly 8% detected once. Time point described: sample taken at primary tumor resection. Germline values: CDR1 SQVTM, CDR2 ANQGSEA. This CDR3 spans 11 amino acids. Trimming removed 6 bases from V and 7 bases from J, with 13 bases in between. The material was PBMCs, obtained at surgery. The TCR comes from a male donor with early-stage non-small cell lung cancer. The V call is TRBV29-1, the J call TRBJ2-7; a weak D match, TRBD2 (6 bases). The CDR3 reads CSVGLKGEQYF. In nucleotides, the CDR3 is TGCAGCGTCGGACTAAAGGGGGAGCAGTACTTC.